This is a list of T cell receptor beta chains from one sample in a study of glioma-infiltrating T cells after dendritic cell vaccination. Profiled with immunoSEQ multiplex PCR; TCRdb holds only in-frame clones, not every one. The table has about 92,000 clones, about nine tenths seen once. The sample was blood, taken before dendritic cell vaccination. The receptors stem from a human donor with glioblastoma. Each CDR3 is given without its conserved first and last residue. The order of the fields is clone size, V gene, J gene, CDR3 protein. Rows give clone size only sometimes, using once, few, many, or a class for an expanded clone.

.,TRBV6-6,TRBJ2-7,ASSFLQGYEQY
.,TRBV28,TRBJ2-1,ASSPTSPTIEQF
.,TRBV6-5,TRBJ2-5,ASSYLQGAGETQY
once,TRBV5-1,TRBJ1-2,ASSTSTGPYGYT
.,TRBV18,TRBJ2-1,ASSPDVAGAGNEQF
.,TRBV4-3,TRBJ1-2,ASSRTQASGGDGYT
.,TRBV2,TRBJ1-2,ASSQTPGGYGYT
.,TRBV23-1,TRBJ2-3,ASSQYPYSPDTQY
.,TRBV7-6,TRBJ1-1,ASSDSNTEAF
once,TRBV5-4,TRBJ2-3,ATKDRGSSDTQY
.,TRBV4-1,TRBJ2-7,ASSQDRDRSYEQY
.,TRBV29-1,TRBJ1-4,SVEVADPRGEKLF
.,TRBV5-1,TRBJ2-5,ASSLDRGEETQY
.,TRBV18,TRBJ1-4,ASSPSWTGEGEKLF
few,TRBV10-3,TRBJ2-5,AIGGSGRAGETQY
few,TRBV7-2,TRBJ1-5,ASSSTGTQPQH
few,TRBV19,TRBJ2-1,ASDSATGIYNEQF
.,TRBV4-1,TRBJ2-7,ASSQVPTSGLTIPHYEQY
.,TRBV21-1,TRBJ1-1,ASSGRSGTEAF
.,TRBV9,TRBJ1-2,ASSGEGYGYT
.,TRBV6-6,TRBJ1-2,ASRNRDGYT
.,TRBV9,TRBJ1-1,ASSPRTGWDTEAF
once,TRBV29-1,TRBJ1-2,SVGGTGLYGYT
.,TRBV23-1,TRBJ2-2,ASSQPRQGANTGELF
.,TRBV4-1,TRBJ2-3,ASSLTGTSGVRSTDTQY
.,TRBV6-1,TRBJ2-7,ASKVLAGGFYEQY
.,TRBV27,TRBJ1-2,ASSLGGTSRGYT
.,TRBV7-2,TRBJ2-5,ASSPRRGQETQY
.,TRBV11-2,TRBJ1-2,ASSRRQAPGSNYGYT
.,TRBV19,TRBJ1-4,ASSMSMSFGEKLF
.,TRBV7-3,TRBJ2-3,ASSPGPTLATDTQY
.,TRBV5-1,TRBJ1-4,ASSSGTANEKLF
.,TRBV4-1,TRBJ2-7,ASSQIPGQGSYEQY
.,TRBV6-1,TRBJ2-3,ASSEALAGGSNTQY
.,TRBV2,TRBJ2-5,ASSDRGQETQY
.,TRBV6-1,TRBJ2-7,ASAWGVQYEQY
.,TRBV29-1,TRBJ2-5,SVKEKETQY
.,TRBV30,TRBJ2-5,AWSLQETQY
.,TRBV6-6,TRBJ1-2,ASSYSGGQNYGYT
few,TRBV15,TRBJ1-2,ATSRGLQGTYGYT
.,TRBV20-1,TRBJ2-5,SARPQETQY
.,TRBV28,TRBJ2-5,AFWRVKETQY
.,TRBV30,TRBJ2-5,AWSPSDWTGETQY
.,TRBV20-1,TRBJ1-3,SASSGNTIY
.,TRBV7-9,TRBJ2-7,ASSSGGELSSYEQY
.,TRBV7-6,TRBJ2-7,ASSLGTGALYEQY
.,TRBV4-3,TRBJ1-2,ASSQTTAGSYGYT
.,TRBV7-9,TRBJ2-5,ASSYRVNQETQY
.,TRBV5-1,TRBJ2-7,ASSGKAGAIYEQY